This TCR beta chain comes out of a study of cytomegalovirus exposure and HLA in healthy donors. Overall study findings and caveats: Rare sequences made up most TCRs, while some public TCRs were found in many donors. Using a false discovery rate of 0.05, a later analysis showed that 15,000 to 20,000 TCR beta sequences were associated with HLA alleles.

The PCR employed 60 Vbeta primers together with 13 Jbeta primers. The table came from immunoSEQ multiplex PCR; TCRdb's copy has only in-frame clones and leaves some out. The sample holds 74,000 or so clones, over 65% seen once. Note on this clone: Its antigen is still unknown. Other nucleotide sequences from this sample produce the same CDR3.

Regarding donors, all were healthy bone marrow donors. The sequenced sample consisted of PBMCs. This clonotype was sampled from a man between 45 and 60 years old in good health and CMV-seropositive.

DNA for the CDR3: TGCGCCAGCAGCTTCGGACAGGGGGGCTACGAGCAGTACTTC. It is translated as CASSFGQGGYEQYF. The V gene is TRBV5-1, the J gene TRBJ2-7, with TRBD1 matching over 10 bases. The germline gives CDR1 SGHRS, CDR2 YFSETQ. Unmatched junction bases numbered 2, after V lost 2 bases and J lost 3 bases. The CDR3 totals 14 residues. Together with reference TRBV5-1 and TRBJ2-7, the CDR3 gives the full variable domain: KAGVTQTPRYLIKTRGQQVTLSCSPISGHRSVSWYQQTPGQGLQFLFEYFSETQRNKGNFPGRFSGRQFSNSRSEMNVSTLELGDSALYLCASSFGQGGYEQYFGPGTRLTVT.